The rows below give T cell receptor beta chains drawn from one sample of a study of T cells in Graves' hyperthyroidism and ophthalmopathy. TCRdb redid the calling of the multiplex PCR reads with MiXCR, one entry per CDR3 protein. This sample has about 610,000 distinct CDR3 sequences, with roughly 14% found just once. Material: blood. The source of these receptors is a woman aged 40 to 50 with Graves' ophthalmopathy. Each CDR3 is given without its conserved first and last residue. Fields, in order: V gene, J gene, clone size, CDR3 protein. A clone size is listed for some rows: how often the clone was seen (once, few, many), or a class if it is expanded.

V: TRBV18; J: TRBJ2-7; size: -; CDR3: ASSGPLAASYEQY
V: TRBV3-1; J: TRBJ2-7; size: -; CDR3: ASSQVDNLSYEQY
V: TRBV5-5; J: TRBJ1-2; size: -; CDR3: ASSLYSGSLYGYT
V: TRBV19; J: TRBJ2-5; size: few; CDR3: ASSTGGGQTQY
V: TRBV10-3; J: TRBJ1-3; size: -; CDR3: AISVNQAISSGNTIY
V: TRBV5-1; J: TRBJ2-3; size: few; CDR3: ASSPPSGSSDTQY
V: TRBV20-1; J: TRBJ2-7; size: many; CDR3: SAVINYEQY
V: TRBV27; J: TRBJ2-6; size: many; CDR3: ASSPRQGRAGANVLT
V: TRBV4-1; J: TRBJ1-2; size: -; CDR3: ASSQEPGRGGYT
V: TRBV20-1; J: TRBJ1-5; size: many; CDR3: SALQGISNQPQH
V: TRBV19; J: TRBJ1-1; size: -; CDR3: ASSLFQGVAF
V: TRBV9; J: TRBJ2-5; size: many; CDR3: ASSVDGGLTGETQY
V: TRBV9; J: TRBJ1-3; size: few; CDR3: ASSVRDSTSGNTIY
V: TRBV20-1; J: TRBJ1-1; size: many; CDR3: SARGGSVTEAF
V: TRBV24-1; J: TRBJ2-5; size: -; CDR3: ATSDPGTSGTETQY
V: TRBV7-9; J: TRBJ2-2; size: many; CDR3: ASSFSYKGTGELF
V: TRBV20-1; J: TRBJ2-7; size: many; CDR3: GASGTVEQY
V: TRBV5-4; J: TRBJ2-6; size: -; CDR3: ASQGPRVSGANVLT
V: TRBV20-1; J: TRBJ1-5; size: -; CDR3: SARDQAGGLQPQH
V: TRBV12-3/TRBV12-4; J: TRBJ2-7; size: many; CDR3: ASSSRQGYEQY
V: TRBV7-8; J: TRBJ1-5; size: -; CDR3: ASSFGWGSNQPQH
V: TRBV27; J: TRBJ2-7; size: many; CDR3: ASSMTGGLGYEQY
V: TRBV10-3; J: TRBJ2-2; size: many; CDR3: ATRDTNTRGTGELF
V: TRBV12-3/TRBV12-4; J: TRBJ2-2; size: many; CDR3: ASRPTGVGELF
V: TRBV29-1; J: TRBJ1-1; size: many; CDR3: SAVGPAGDNTEAF
V: TRBV12-3/TRBV12-4; J: TRBJ2-5; size: medium-sized; CDR3: ASTLGLAGGSGETQY
V: TRBV7-9; J: TRBJ2-7; size: many; CDR3: ASSLSGQWKYEQY
V: TRBV27; J: TRBJ2-2; size: -; CDR3: ASSRQGVYTGELF
V: TRBV4-2; J: TRBJ1-1; size: many; CDR3: ASSQEGTLNTEAF
V: TRBV5-1; J: TRBJ2-7; size: many; CDR3: ASSSTDYEQY
V: TRBV12-3/TRBV12-4; J: TRBJ1-1; size: -; CDR3: ASSLYRTVHQDKAF
V: TRBV6-1; J: TRBJ2-7; size: many; CDR3: ASSTYRGSYEQY
V: TRBV12-3/TRBV12-4; J: TRBJ2-5; size: many; CDR3: ASSGGWGETQY
V: TRBV4-1; J: TRBJ2-3; size: once; CDR3: ASSRTGTSTDTQY
V: TRBV6-1; J: TRBJ2-7; size: many; CDR3: ASSQHGLAVYEQY
V: TRBV28; J: TRBJ1-2; size: many; CDR3: ASSLLYGDRGYT
V: TRBV28; J: TRBJ2-5; size: many; CDR3: ASTLPGTQGETQY
V: TRBV20-1; J: TRBJ1-1; size: -; CDR3: SARDPRRGQGNLNTEAF
V: TRBV13; J: TRBJ2-6; size: few; CDR3: ASSLARTGTTSGANVLT
V: TRBV29-1; J: TRBJ2-3; size: -; CDR3: SVERQGTDTQY
V: TRBV28; J: TRBJ2-7; size: many; CDR3: ASSLYDSGPHYEQY
V: TRBV5-1; J: TRBJ2-7; size: few; CDR3: ASSSHLSNYEQY
V: TRBV20-1; J: TRBJ2-4; size: -; CDR3: SGLAKNIQY
V: TRBV5-1; J: TRBJ2-2; size: many; CDR3: ASSSGLVDTGELF